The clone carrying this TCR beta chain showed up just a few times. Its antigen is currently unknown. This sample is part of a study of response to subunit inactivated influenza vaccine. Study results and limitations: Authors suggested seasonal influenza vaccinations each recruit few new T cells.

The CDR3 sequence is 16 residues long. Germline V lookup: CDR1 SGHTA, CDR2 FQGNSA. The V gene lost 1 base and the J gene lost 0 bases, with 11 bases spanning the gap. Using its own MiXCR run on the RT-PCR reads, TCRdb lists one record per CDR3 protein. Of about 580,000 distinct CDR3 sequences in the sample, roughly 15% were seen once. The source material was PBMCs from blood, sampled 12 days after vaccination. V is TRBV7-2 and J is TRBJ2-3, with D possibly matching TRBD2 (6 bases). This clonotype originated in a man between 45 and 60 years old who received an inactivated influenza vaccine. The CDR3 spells CASSLVAGSSTDTQYF. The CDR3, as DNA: TGTGCCAGCAGCTTAGTCGCGGGATCGAGCACAGATACGCAGTATTTT.